This T cell receptor (beta chain) was sequenced during a study of CD8 T cells in Susac syndrome. V was clipped by 4 bases and J by 5 bases; unmatched bases: 11. CDR3 length: 18 amino acids. From germline, CDR1 is MDHEN and CDR2 SYDVKM. High-throughput TCR beta sequencing covered peripheral CD8+ and CD4+ T cells. It was with random hexamers that roughly 0.5 to 1 ug RNA was reverse transcribed. The TCR beta CDR3 was amplified by immunoSEQ multiplex PCR across 54 Vbeta, 13 Jbeta. From the immunoSEQ multiplex PCR reads, TCRdb called clonotypes with MiXCR, one entry per CDR3 protein. The profile shows hundreds of thousands of distinct CDR3 sequences, roughly 85% of them singletons.

The TCR sequence derives from a human donor with multiple sclerosis. Sample: CD8+ T cells from PBMCs. This sequence joins TRBV28 and TRBJ2-5, with 15 positions matching TRBD2. CDR3 nucleotide sequence: TGTGCCAGCAGTTACCTCCGGACTAGCGGGAGGGCCACGGAGACCCAGTACTTC. Translation: CASSYLRTSGRATETQYF.